The next 13 T cell receptor beta chains were all read from a single sample in a study of blood T cell repertoires in COVID-19. The method was immunoSEQ multiplex PCR; TCRdb's version includes in-frame clones alone and lacks a portion of them. The table shows tens of thousands of clones, with roughly 86% occurring only once. The specimen sequenced was peripheral blood. These receptors originate from a woman of 80 years or more in a cohort sampled during active or convalescent COVID-19.

The J gene is TRBJ1-2, the V gene TRBV28, with 8 positions matching TRBD1. This CDR3 comprises 15 residues. Germline CDR1 MDHEN, CDR2 SYDVKM. Trimming at V came to 4 bases and at J to 4 bases, leaving 8 bases not matched to a gene. CDR3 amino acids: CASSSQGAESYGYTF. Here the CDR3 DNA reads TGTGCCAGCAGTTCCCAGGGGGCGGAATCCTATGGCTACACCTTC.

In this sample, this clone turned up once. The chain carries TRBV27 and TRBJ1-5; no clear D. This CDR3 spans 16 amino acids. V lost 3 bases and J lost 4, with 16 bases in between. Germline CDR1 is MNHEY and CDR2 is SMNVEV (reference sequence). The CDR3 region is CASSFTSGAGNQPQHF. CDR3 coding DNA: TGTGCCAGCAGTTTTACCTCGGGTGCGGGAAATCAGCCCCAGCATTTT.

The rearrangement uses TRBV5-1 and TRBJ2-7; D may be TRBD2 (7 bases). Germline CDR1 is SGHRS and CDR2 is YFSETQ. This CDR3 region has 14 residues. V was trimmed by 0 bases and J by 6 bases, leaving 13 bases between them. As DNA, the CDR3 is TGCGCCAGCAGCTTGGCAGGACTAGGGGGCGAGCAGTACTTC. As protein: CASSLAGLGGEQYF. The full variable domain, with the rest looked up from reference TRBV5-1 and TRBJ2-7, is KAGVTQTPRYLIKTRGQQVTLSCSPISGHRSVSWYQQTPGQGLQFLFEYFSETQRNKGNFPGRFSGRQFSNSRSEMNVSTLELGDSALYLCASSLAGLGGEQYFGPGTRLTVT.

This clone was counted only a few times. This chain uses TRBV15 with TRBJ1-5, with a weak D call TRBD1 (5 bases). V lost 3 bases to trimming and J lost 1 base, with 10 bases between them. The germline V gene has CDR1 LNHNV and CDR2 YYDKDF (reference sequence). The CDR3 length is 15 residues. CDR3 DNA sequence: TGTGCCACCAGCAGCCCAGGGATAAGCAATCAGCCCCAGCATTTT. Protein sequence: CATSSPGISNQPQHF.

The V call is TRBV6-5, the J call TRBJ1-2, with TRBD1 matching 7 bases. The germline V gene has CDR1 MNHEY and CDR2 SVGAGI. This CDR3 contains 13 residues. Trimming at V came to 3 bases and at J to 7 bases, leaving 5 bases not matched to a gene. CDR3 in DNA: TGTGCCAGCAGTTATGGGACAGTCACTGGCTACACCTTC. Its protein is CASSYGTVTGYTF.

This chain joins TRBV28 and TRBJ2-1; no firm D call. Trimming pared 5 bases from V and 7 bases from J, leaving 12 bases between. CDR1 MDHEN and CDR2 SYDVKM come from the germline V gene. The CDR3 sequence is 13 residues long. CDR3 sequence: CASSAPFRNEQFF. CDR3 DNA: TGTGCCAGCAGTGCCCCTTTTAGAAATGAGCAGTTCTTC.

V gene TRBV18 combines with J gene TRBJ1-5, with no clear D. CDR3 length equals 15 residues. V lost 6 bases and J 3 bases, leaving 15 bases between the germline ends. Germline V gives CDR1 KGHSH, CDR2 LQKENI. The CDR3: CASSPDGLNNQPQHF. CDR3 DNA sequence: TGTGCCAGCTCCCCCGACGGGTTGAACAATCAGCCCCAGCATTTT.

The V call is TRBV15, the J call TRBJ1-1, with no clear D. This CDR3 contains 14 residues. CDR1 LNHNV and CDR2 YYDKDF come from the germline V gene (reference sequence). V gave up 2 bases and J gave up 5 bases, with 12 bases separating them. The CDR3 sequence is CATSRPDVATEAFF. The CDR3 region has the DNA TGTGCCACCAGCAGACCGGACGTAGCGACTGAAGCTTTCTTT.

The rearrangement uses TRBV15 and TRBJ2-7, with no clear D. V was clipped by 1 base and J by 2 bases, with 12 bases between them. CDR1 LNHNV and CDR2 YYDKDF come from the germline V gene (reference sequence). The CDR3 has 15 amino acids. The CDR3, as DNA: TGTGCCACCAGCAGAGGCCGTGCACAAACCTACGAGCAGTACTTC. Residues: CATSRGRAQTYEQYF.

CDR3 sequence: CASSQAPRGEQYF. In DNA form, the CDR3 reads TGTGCCAGCAGCCAAGCCCCGCGGGGGGAGCAGTACTTC. The gene calls are TRBV14 and TRBJ2-7, with 7 bases aligning to TRBD2. This CDR3 has 13 residues. Trimming cost V 1 base and J 7 bases; bases outside gene matches: 4. Germline values: CDR1 SGHDN, CDR2 FVKESK.

The sample holds one count of this clone. The chain employs TRBV28 and TRBJ1-2, with D possibly matching TRBD1 (5 bases). The CDR3 covers 14 residues. The V end was cut by 2 bases, the J end by 2 bases, with 9 bases between. Germline V CDR1 and CDR2: MDHEN, SYDVKM. In nucleotides, the CDR3 is TGTGCCAGCAGTTTAACGGGGGGGAACTATGGCTACACCTTC. Its protein is CASSLTGGNYGYTF.

This sequence joins TRBV7-3 and TRBJ1-1; TRBD1 agrees at 10 bases. The CDR3 spans 15 residues. Germline assignment: CDR1 SGHTA and CDR2 FQGTGA. J gave up 4 bases and V 2 bases, and 4 bases lay outside the gene matches. The CDR3 region is CASSLSGTGVTEAFF. For the CDR3, the DNA is TGTGCCAGCAGCTTATCTGGGACAGGGGTCACTGAAGCTTTCTTT.

The V gene is TRBV21-1, the J gene TRBJ2-1; the DNA was not compared with TRBD2, the D call given in the table. TRBV21-1 is marked as a pseudogene. This CDR3 spans 17 amino acids. CDR3 loop: CASSKNLREGSYNEQFF. DNA for the CDR3: TGTGCCAGCAGCAAGAATTTGAGGGAGGGGTCCTACAATGAGCAGTTCTTC.